The source of this T cell receptor (beta chain) is a study of cytomegalovirus exposure and HLA in healthy donors. Looking at the study overall: Inside one of the first data releases sat 75 million to 100 million unique TCRs taken from HLA-typed donors.

This clone came up once. The antigen is not known. PCR involved 60 Vbeta and 13 Jbeta primers. Sequencing used immunoSEQ multiplex PCR; TCRdb keeps in-frame clones, though not all of them. The sample contains some 220,000 clones, 70% to 90% of which appear only once. V shed 5 bases and J shed 4 bases, with 11 bases lying between them. The germline CDR1 and CDR2 sequences are LNHDA and SQIVND (reference sequence). The CDR3 spans 14 residues. General observations from the study: Among the sequence variants, a highly shared cluster was likely an artifact of sequencing. The analysis excluded some indistinguishable V segments, including TRBV6-2 and TRBV6-3.

This TCR was recovered from a girl aged 2 to 9 in good health and CMV-seronegative. The rearrangement joins TRBV19 to TRBJ2-2; the D gene is possibly TRBD2 (6 bases). Material for sequencing was PBMCs. CDR3 sequence reads: CASSWDSFTGELFF. The CDR3 DNA reads as TGTGCCAGTAGTTGGGACTCCTTCACCGGGGAGCTGTTTTTT.